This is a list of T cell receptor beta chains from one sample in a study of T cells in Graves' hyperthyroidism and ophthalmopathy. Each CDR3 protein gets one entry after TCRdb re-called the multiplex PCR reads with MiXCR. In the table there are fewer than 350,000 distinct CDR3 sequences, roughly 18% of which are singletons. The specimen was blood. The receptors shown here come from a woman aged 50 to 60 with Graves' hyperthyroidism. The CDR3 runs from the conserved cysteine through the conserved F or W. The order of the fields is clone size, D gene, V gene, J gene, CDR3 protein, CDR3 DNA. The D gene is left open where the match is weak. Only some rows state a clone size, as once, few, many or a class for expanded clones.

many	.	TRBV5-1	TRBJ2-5	CASSHRDHAKETQYF	TGCGCCAGCAGCCACCGGGACCACGCGAAAGAGACCCAGTACTTC
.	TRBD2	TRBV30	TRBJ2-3	CAWRTSGGGDTQYF	TGTGCCTGGAGGACTAGCGGGGGGGGAGATACGCAGTATTTT
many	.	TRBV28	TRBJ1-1	CASSLQRGLTEAFF	TGTGCCAGCAGTTTGCAACGGGGCTTAACTGAAGCTTTCTTT
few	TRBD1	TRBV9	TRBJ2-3	CASSGTGTGDTQYF	TGTGCCAGCAGCGGGACAGGGACGGGTGATACGCAGTATTTT
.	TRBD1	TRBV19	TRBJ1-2	CASSTERTGRNYGYTF	TGTGCCAGTAGTACGGAGCGGACAGGCCGAAATTATGGCTACACCTTC
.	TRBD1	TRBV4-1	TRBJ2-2	CASSQGDRGTGELFF	TGCGCCAGCAGCCAAGGGGACAGGGGCACCGGGGAGCTGTTTTTT
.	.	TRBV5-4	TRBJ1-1	CAVEGGEGTEAFF	TGTGCCGTCGAAGGGGGGGAGGGCACTGAAGCTTTCTTT
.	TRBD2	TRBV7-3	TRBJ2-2	CASSYGGGTGELFF	TGTGCCAGCAGCTACGGGGGGGGCACCGGGGAGCTGTTTTTT
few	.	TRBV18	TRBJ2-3	CASSPTTLTDTQYF	TGTGCCAGCTCACCGACCACTCTAACAGATACGCAGTATTTT
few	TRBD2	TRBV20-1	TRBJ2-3	CSARATSGGRTDTQYF	TGCAGTGCTAGGGCAACTAGCGGGGGACGCACAGATACGCAGTATTTT
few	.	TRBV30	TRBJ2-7	CAWSVVAGVEQYF	TGTGCCTGGAGTGTCGTGGCAGGGGTCGAGCAGTACTTC
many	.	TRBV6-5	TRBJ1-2	CASSYSHNNYGYTF	TGTGCCAGCAGTTACTCGCACAATAACTATGGCTACACCTTC
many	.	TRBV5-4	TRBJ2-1	CASSLERSDEQFF	TGTGCCAGCAGCTTGGAACGGTCGGATGAGCAGTTCTTC
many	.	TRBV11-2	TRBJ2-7	CASSPKTGPSFYEQYF	TGTGCCAGCAGCCCTAAAACGGGACCGTCTTTCTACGAGCAGTACTTC
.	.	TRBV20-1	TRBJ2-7	CSARGGDTYEQYF	TGCAGTGCTAGAGGAGGGGATACCTACGAGCAGTACTTC
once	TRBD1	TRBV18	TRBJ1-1	CASSGGQDTEAFF	TGTGCCAGCTCGGGAGGACAGGACACTGAAGCTTTCTTT
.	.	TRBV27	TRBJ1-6	CASSLERSSYNSPLHF	TGTGCCAGCAGTTTGGAGAGAAGCTCCTATAATTCACCCCTCCACTTT
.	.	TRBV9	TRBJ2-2	CASQTGPNTGELFF	TGTGCCAGCCAGACAGGACCTAACACCGGGGAGCTGTTTTTT
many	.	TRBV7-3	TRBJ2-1	CASSLGAGGYNEQFF	TGTGCCAGCAGCTTAGGTGCAGGGGGGTACAATGAGCAGTTCTTC
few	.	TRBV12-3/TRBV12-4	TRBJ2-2	CASSLLAANTGELFF	TGTGCCAGCAGTTTATTAGCGGCCAACACCGGGGAGCTGTTTTTT
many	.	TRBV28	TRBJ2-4	CASSSRPPAKNIQYF	TGTGCCAGCAGTTCCCGACCCCCCGCCAAAAACATTCAGTACTTC
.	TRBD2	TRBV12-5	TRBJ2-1	CASGLAASGLSSYNEQFF	TGTGCTAGTGGTTTGGCGGCTAGCGGGCTAAGCTCCTACAATGAGCAGTTCTTC
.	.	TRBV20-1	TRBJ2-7	CSAISDFGGYEQYF	TGCAGTGCTATATCAGACTTCGGTGGCTACGAGCAGTACTTC
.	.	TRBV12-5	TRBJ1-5	CASGFGRDQPQHF	TGTGCTAGTGGTTTTGGTCGGGATCAGCCCCAGCATTTT
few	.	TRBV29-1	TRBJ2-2	CSAEGGAGELFF	TGCAGCGCCGAAGGGGGGGCCGGGGAGCTGTTTTTT
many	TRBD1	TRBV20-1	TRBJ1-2	CSASPGQEIYGYTF	TGCAGTGCTAGCCCGGGACAGGAGATTTATGGCTACACCTTC
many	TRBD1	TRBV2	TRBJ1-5	CASSYGTGSNQPQHF	TGTGCCAGCAGTTACGGGACAGGGTCTAATCAGCCCCAGCATTTT
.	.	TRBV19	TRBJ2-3	CASPRGAGTSTDTQYF	TGTGCCAGTCCCCGGGGCGCGGGTACTAGCACAGATACGCAGTATTTT
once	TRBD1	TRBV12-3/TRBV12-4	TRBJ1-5	CASSRDRGGGQPQHF	TGTGCCAGCAGCCGGGACAGGGGCGGCGGGCAGCCCCAGCATTTT
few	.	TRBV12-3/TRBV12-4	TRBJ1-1	CASSDPTEGVAFF	TGTGCCAGCAGCGACCCCACGGAGGGGGTGGCTTTCTTT
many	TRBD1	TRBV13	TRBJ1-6	CASSLRAGGSYNSPLHF	TGTGCCAGCAGCTTAAGGGCAGGGGGCTCCTATAATTCACCCCTCCACTTT
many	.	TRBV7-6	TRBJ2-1	CASSLAGVNEQFF	TGTGCCAGCAGCTTAGCGGGAGTCAATGAGCAGTTCTTC
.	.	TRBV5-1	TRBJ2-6	CASSADGVGANVLTF	TGCGCCAGCAGCGCGGACGGGGTTGGGGCCAACGTCCTGACTTTC
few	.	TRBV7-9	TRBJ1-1	CASSLAMYPGRDTEAFF	TGTGCCAGCAGCTTAGCGATGTATCCGGGGAGGGACACTGAAGCTTTCTTT
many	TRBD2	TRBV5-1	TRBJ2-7	CASRPGLGGYEQYF	TGCGCCAGCAGACCGGGACTAGGGGGATACGAGCAGTACTTC
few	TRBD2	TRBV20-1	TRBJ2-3	CSGGGGLAGHHTSTDTQYF	TGCAGTGGGGGGGGGGGACTAGCGGGACACCATACTAGCACAGATACGCAGTATTTT
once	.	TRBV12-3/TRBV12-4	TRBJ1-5	CASSLRGGTGQPQHF	TGTGCCAGCAGTTTACGGGGCGGTACGGGTCAGCCCCAGCATTTT
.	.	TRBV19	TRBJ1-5	CASSYGTEGQPQHF	TGTGCCAGTAGTTACGGGACCGAAGGTCAGCCCCAGCATTTT
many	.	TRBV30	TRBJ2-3	CAWSGGGTDTQYF	TGTGCCTGGAGTGGGGGAGGCACAGATACGCAGTATTTT
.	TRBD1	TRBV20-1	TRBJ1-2	CSARAGTGIYGYTF	TGCAGTGCTAGAGCCGGGACAGGGATCTATGGCTACACCTTC
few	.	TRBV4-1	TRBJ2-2	CASSHPLGQNTGELFF	TGCGCCAGCAGCCATCCACTGGGGCAGAACACCGGGGAGCTGTTTTTT
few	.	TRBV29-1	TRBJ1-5	CSALDGYDQPQHF	TGCAGCGCCCTGGACGGTTATGATCAGCCCCAGCATTTT
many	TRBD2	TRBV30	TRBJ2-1	CATYLAGGGSEQFF	TGTGCCACCTATCTAGCGGGAGGGGGAAGTGAGCAGTTCTTC
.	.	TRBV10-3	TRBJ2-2	CAISVGPNTGELFF	TGTGCCATCAGTGTCGGACCGAACACCGGGGAGCTGTTTTTT
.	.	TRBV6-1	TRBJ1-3	CASSERVRSSGNTIYF	TGTGCCAGCAGTGAACGTGTCAGGAGCTCTGGAAACACCATATATTTT
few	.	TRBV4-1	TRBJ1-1	CASSQVEALGTEAFF	TGCGCCAGCAGCCAAGTGGAGGCTCTGGGCACTGAAGCTTTCTTT
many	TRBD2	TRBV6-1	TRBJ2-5	CASRVTSGAQETQYF	TGTGCCAGCAGGGTGACTAGCGGGGCGCAAGAGACCCAGTACTTC
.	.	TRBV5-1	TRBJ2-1	CASSLGQEDLHEQFF	TGCGCCAGCAGCTTGGGACAGGAGGACCTCCATGAGCAGTTCTTC